Shown below are 6 T cell receptor beta chains from a single sample sequenced in a study of blood T cell repertoires in COVID-19. TCRdb keeps only in-frame clones here, not all; method: immunoSEQ multiplex PCR. The sample consists of about 500,000 clones, around 90% of them appearing once. Sequencing used peripheral blood. The receptors derive from a woman aged 45 to 65 with COVID-19, enrolled during active disease.

This clone appeared once. The V call is TRBV27, the J call TRBJ1-2; the D gene is possibly TRBD1 (5 bases). The V end lost 4 bases, the J end lost 1 base, and 10 bases lay between the germline ends. CDR1 MNHEY and CDR2 SMNVEV come from the germline V gene (reference sequence). The CDR3 spans 14 residues. The CDR3 sequence is CASSSSTDNYGYTF. For the CDR3, the DNA is TGTGCCAGCAGTTCCTCGACAGATAACTATGGCTACACCTTC.

This rearrangement joins TRBV5-5 to TRBJ1-4, with D unclear. This CDR3 is built from 13 residues. Germline V lookup: CDR1 SGHKS, CDR2 YYEKEE (reference sequence). Trimming stripped 4 bases from V and 6 bases from J, with 10 bases between. The CDR3 DNA is TGTGCCAGCAGCCGGTCCGGGGATGAAAAACTGTTTTTT. Translation gives CASSRSGDEKLFF.

The chain employs TRBV2 and TRBJ2-1; tentatively, D is TRBD2 (5 bases). The V end was cut by 7 bases, the J end by 8 bases, with 12 bases between. CDR1 SNHLY and CDR2 FYNNEI come from the germline V gene. The CDR3 runs 12 residues. The CDR3 protein is CASIPGSHEQFF. CDR3 DNA sequence: TGTGCCAGCATACCGGGGAGTCATGAGCAGTTCTTC.

This sequence joins TRBV7-2 and TRBJ1-1; D remains ambiguous. Germline lookup yields CDR1 SGHTA and CDR2 FQGNSA. V lost 1 base and J lost 2, with 8 bases in between. CDR3 length: 14 residues. This chain's CDR3 is CASSLGALNTEAFF. CDR3 nucleotides: TGTGCCAGCAGCTTAGGGGCCCTTAACACTGAAGCTTTCTTT.

CDR3 amino acids: CASSQLTGANQPQHF. CDR3 DNA sequence: TGTGCCAGCAGCCAACTGACAGGGGCGAATCAGCCCCAGCATTTT. The rearrangement joins TRBV11-2 to TRBJ1-5; 8 bases line up with TRBD1. The germline V gene encodes CDR1 SGHAT and CDR2 FQNNGV. V lost 5 bases to trimming and J lost 4 bases; unmatched junction nucleotides: 7. This CDR3 is built from 15 residues.

V usage is TRBV6-4 and J usage is TRBJ2-6, with D tentatively TRBD1 (6 bases). Trimming removed 6 bases at V and 0 bases at J, with 9 bases between. The germline gives CDR1 MRHNA, CDR2 SNTAGT. CDR3 length equals 15 residues. The CDR3 nucleotides are TGTGCCAGCAGCCTAGGGGGCTCTGGGGCCAACGTCCTGACTTTC. Its protein is CASSLGGSGANVLTF.